This TCR beta chain was obtained from a study of blood T cells in healthy people across ages. Regarding the study as a whole: Older age coincided with a roughly linear decline in TCR beta diversity per million T cells. Aged donors had fewer naive CD4+ cells and lower diversity than long-lived donors. Across samples, TCR beta diversity tracked strongly with naive T cell percentage.

A J-beta primer mix and a sample-barcoded 5' primer were used in a second PCR of roughly 6 to 12 cycles. Each CDR3 protein gets one entry after TCRdb re-called the 5' RACE reads with MiXCR. The sample holds approximately 800,000 distinct CDR3 sequences, approximately 67% seen once. Each sample yielded at least 5.5 micrograms of PBMC total RNA. CDR1 and CDR2 from the germline V gene are SGDLS and YYNGEE. The ends lost 4 bases at V and 4 bases at J; junction bases unmatched: 10. This CDR3 contains 15 residues. This clonotype was seen only a few times. Its target is not known. Sequenced material: blood. The V call is TRBV9, the J call TRBJ1-2, with 7 positions matching TRBD1. The origin of this receptor is a man in his thirties or forties in good health. Here the CDR3 DNA reads TGTGCCAGCAGCTCGAACAGGGGAAGTGGCTATGGCTACACCTTC. Its translation: CASSSNRGSGYGYTF. Combining the CDR3 with reference TRBV9 and TRBJ1-2 gives the whole variable domain DSGVTQTPKHLITATGQRVTLRCSPRSGDLSVYWYQQSLDQGLQFLIQYYNGEERAKGNILERFSAQQFPDLHSELNLSSLELGDSALYFCASSSNRGSGYGYTFGSGTRLTVV.